This record looks at one T cell receptor beta chain sequence and its context. Its target is unknown. The record originates from a study of PD-1 blockade in classical Hodgkin lymphoma. Study at large: Every 2 weeks, patients got 3 mg/kg intravenous nivolumab.

Relapses following autologous stem cell transplantation were seen in all patients, with brentuximab vedotin exposure varying. Best overall response was complete response, partial response or progressive disease in these relapsed/refractory classical Hodgkin lymphoma patients. Libraries were prepared by immunoSEQ multiplex PCR; TCRdb keeps only in-frame clonotypes and omits some of them. Of 120,000 to 150,000 clones in the sample, approximately 80% were seen once. Study results and limitations: Diversity similar to that of newly diagnosed patients was seen at baseline in complete responders. By C4D1 there was a significant rise in CD4+ TCR diversity but not in CD8+ TCR diversity.

Sequencing used peripheral blood mononuclear cells (PBMCs), obtained before the second cycle of nivolumab. The source is a human donor with classical Hodgkin lymphoma.

The CDR3 DNA sequence: TGTGCCAGCAGCCCCCGCTTGACTAGTATGTACGAGCAGTACTTC. It codes for CASSPRLTSMYEQYF. The chain is built from TRBV4-2 and TRBJ2-7; D is perhaps TRBD2 (6 bases). The CDR3 consists of 15 residues. The germline V gene has CDR1 LGHNA and CDR2 YNFKEQ. V shed 4 bases and J shed 4 bases, with 17 bases lying between them.